Reported below is one T cell receptor beta chain. Assay used: immunoSEQ multiplex PCR; TCRdb lists only in-frame clones, some missing. The sample has approximately 92,000 clones; approximately 93% are singletons. V was clipped by 5 bases and J by 0 bases, with 11 bases between them. The CDR3 is 15 residues long. Germline V gene sequence: CDR1 MDHEN, CDR2 SYDVKM. The data belong to a study of T cell changes during pregnancy in multiple sclerosis. The TCR was taken from a female donor with multiple sclerosis, enrolled in a pregnancy study. The chain combines TRBV28 with TRBJ2-1; D possibly corresponds to TRBD2 (5 bases). This specimen consisted of peripheral blood, obtained after pregnancy. This CDR3 is CASSPIASSYNEQFF. Written as DNA, the CDR3 is TGTGCCAGCAGTCCAATAGCGAGCTCCTACAATGAGCAGTTCTTC.